Below are 8 T cell receptor beta chains sequenced from a single sample in a study of cytomegalovirus exposure and HLA in healthy donors listed by TCRdb under 2017. Library method: the immunoSEQ multiplex PCR assay. Not all clones reach the TCRdb copy of this immuneACCESS table, which keeps in-frame sequences only. Checked studies attribute under half of the gap to unresolved V genes and leave the rest unexplained. The sample data list 110,000 or so clones, and 86% of these were observed just once. The ten largest clones add up to roughly 5.3% of the sample. Material for sequencing was PBMCs. These receptors were collected from a man between 18 and 35 years old in good health and CMV-seronegative.

The chain joins TRBV30 to TRBJ2-7; D perhaps matches TRBD1 (6 bases). CDR3 size: 13 residues. Per the germline V gene, CDR1 is GTSNPN and CDR2 is SVGIG (reference sequence). The germline V and J ends were trimmed by 2 bases and 2 bases, with 10 bases remaining between them. The CDR3 is CAWSRDIAYEQYF. CDR3 bases: TGTGCCTGGAGTCGGGACATCGCCTACGAGCAGTACTTC.

The V call is TRBV19, the J call TRBJ2-7; possible D gene TRBD1, 7 bases. This CDR3 has 12 amino acids. V was cut by 7 bases and J by 6 bases, with 13 bases left in between. The germline V gene has CDR1 LNHDA and CDR2 SQIVND (reference sequence). CDR3 amino acids: CASNPGGGEQYF. CDR3 in DNA: TGTGCCAGTAATCCAGGGGGAGGCGAGCAGTACTTC.

This sequence joins TRBV6-5 and TRBJ1-1; 9 bases map to TRBD1. The CDR3 contains 13 residues. Germline assignment: CDR1 MNHEY and CDR2 SVGAGI. The V segment lost 2 bases and the J segment 6 bases; nucleotides outside the gene matches: 1. CDR3 sequence reads: CASSYGQGSEAFF. In nucleotides, the CDR3 is TGTGCCAGCAGTTACGGACAGGGGTCTGAAGCTTTCTTT.

This clone was counted once. The rearrangement links TRBV30 to TRBJ2-7; possibly TRBD2 for D (5 bases). The CDR3 runs 14 residues. Trimming left V 1 base short and J 3 bases short, with 13 bases between. The germline V gene has CDR1 GTSNPN and CDR2 SVGIG (reference sequence). CDR3 residues: CAWSGKRSSYEQYF. As DNA, the CDR3 is TGTGCCTGGAGTGGGAAGCGGTCAAGCTACGAGCAGTACTTC. The full variable domain, rest sourced from reference TRBV30 and TRBJ2-7, is SQTIHQWPATLVQPVGSPLSLECTVEGTSNPNLYWYRQAAGRGLQLLFYSVGIGQISSEVPQNLSASRPQDRQFILSSKKLLLSDSGFYLCAWSGKRSSYEQYFGPGTRLTVT.

This chain connects TRBV5-4 to TRBJ2-2, with D hard to call. Trimming pared 3 bases from V and 0 bases from J, leaving 9 bases between. The CDR3 is made up of 15 amino acids. Germline V gene sequence: CDR1 SGHNT, CDR2 YYREEE (reference sequence). DNA for the CDR3: TGTGCCAGCAGCTCCTACCGTTCGAACACCGGGGAGCTGTTTTTT. Translation: CASSSYRSNTGELFF.

The rearrangement uses TRBV2 and TRBJ1-2, with D unresolved. Germline loops: CDR1 SNHLY, CDR2 FYNNEI. This CDR3 comprises 15 residues. The V gene lost 4 bases and the J gene lost 4 bases, with 16 bases spanning the gap. The CDR3 coding sequence is TGTGCCAGCAGTGTAGTCGAGGGCCGATCCTATGGCTACACCTTC. Protein: CASSVVEGRSYGYTF.

For the CDR3, the DNA is TGTGCCAGCAGCTCGAGCAGGGGAACGAGCACCGGGGAGCTGTTTTTT. Protein sequence: CASSSSRGTSTGELFF. The V gene is TRBV5-4, the J gene TRBJ2-2; the D gene is possibly TRBD1 (6 bases). This CDR3 comprises 16 residues. Germline CDR1 and CDR2: SGHNT and YYREEE (reference sequence). V lost 3 bases to trimming and J lost 4 bases, with 16 bases between them.

J is TRBJ2-1 and V is TRBV7-6, with 7 bases lining up with TRBD2. V trimming: 5 bases; J trimming: 8 bases; junction bases outside the gene matches: 15. The CDR3 consists of 16 residues. Germline values: CDR1 SGHVS, CDR2 FNYEAQ. In nucleotides, the CDR3 is TGTGCCAGCAGCCCCATGGGGGGGAGGGCCCCCGATGAGCAGTTCTTC. It translates to CASSPMGGRAPDEQFF.